Each of the 18 T cell receptor beta chains below was sequenced from the same sample in a study of T cells in localized non-small cell lung cancer. Assay: immunoSEQ multiplex PCR; the TCRdb copy retains only in-frame clones and omits some. The sample shows approximately 2,600 clones, under 35% of them seen only once. Sequences were derived from lung tumor tissue, sampled before any cancer treatment. Source of these receptors: a female donor over 55 with stage II squamous cell lung carcinoma.

This clone was seen only a few times. V is TRBV2 and J is TRBJ1-1, with a weak D call TRBD1 (5 bases). Germline CDR1 is SNHLY and CDR2 is FYNNEI. The CDR3 covers 13 residues. Trimming took off 6 bases at V and 2 bases at J, with 10 bases between the two ends. CDR3 in DNA: TGTGCCAGCAGCTTTACAGGAAACACTGAAGCTTTCTTT. Translated: CASSFTGNTEAFF.

This chain connects TRBV6-8 to TRBJ1-1, with D maybe TRBD1 (6 bases). The germline gives CDR1 MNHGY, CDR2 SAAAGT. The CDR3 spans 15 residues. V was shortened by 5 bases and J by 0 bases, with 13 bases between the two germline ends. The DNA of the CDR3 is TGTGCCAGCAGTCCACTACAGGGATTGAACACTGAAGCTTTCTTT. It encodes CASSPLQGLNTEAFF.

The rearrangement uses TRBV11-3 and TRBJ1-1, with D unclear. The CDR3 spans 14 residues. V shed 5 bases and J shed 4 bases, with 14 bases lying between them. CDR1 SGHNT and CDR2 YENEEA come from the germline V gene. Here the CDR3 reads CASSGAGFGTEAFF. For the CDR3, the DNA is TGTGCCAGCAGCGGAGCGGGATTTGGCACTGAAGCTTTCTTT.

This chain uses TRBV28 with TRBJ2-6; 7 positions match TRBD1. The germline gives CDR1 MDHEN, CDR2 SYDVKM. CDR3 size: 13 residues. After removal of 11 bases from V and 4 bases from J, the junction contained 5 bases not matched to a gene. DNA for the CDR3: TGTGCCGTAAGGGGGCCCGGGGCCAACGTCCTGACTTTC. Its translation is CAVRGPGANVLTF.

The V gene is TRBV11-3, the J gene TRBJ1-2, with 9 nucleotides matching TRBD1. J lost 6 bases, V lost 1 base, and 12 bases had no gene match. Per germline, CDR1 SGHNT and CDR2 YENEEA. The CDR3 consists of 17 residues. CDR3 protein: CASSLVVGTGSQNGYTF. For the CDR3, the DNA is TGTGCCAGCAGCTTAGTAGTCGGGACAGGGTCCCAAAATGGCTACACCTTC.

This chain uses TRBV19 with TRBJ1-5; no reliable D call. This CDR3 region has 13 residues. In germline, CDR1 is LNHDA, CDR2 SQIVND (reference sequence). Trimming cost V 5 bases and J 7 bases, with 12 bases left between them. CDR3 sequence reads: CASSPGVKQPQHF. The CDR3 nucleotides read TGTGCCAGTAGTCCGGGTGTGAAACAGCCCCAGCATTTT.

Comments on this clone: The CDR3 end is not reached by the read, which stops 1 residue before it; the germline J gene fills it in. The chain joins TRBV11-3 to TRBJ2-3; D gene uncertain. There are 15 residues in the CDR3. Germline CDR1 reads SGHNT; CDR2 reads YENEEA. V was trimmed by 0 bases and J by 2 bases, leaving 9 bases between them. The CDR3 sequence: CASSLDLGNTDTQYF. CDR3 DNA, as far as it was read: TGTGCCAGCAGCTTAGATCTGGGGAACACAGATACGCAGTAT.

This clone appeared a few times. The CDR3 region is CASSQPSQPFEQYF. CDR3 bases: TGTGCCAGCAGCCAACCTAGCCAGCCGTTCGAGCAGTACTTC. The chain couples TRBV7-2 to TRBJ2-7; perhaps TRBD2 as D (5 bases). This CDR3 has 14 residues. V was shortened by 5 bases and J by 6 bases, with 17 bases between the two germline ends. Germline loops: CDR1 SGHTA, CDR2 FQGNSA.

For the CDR3, the DNA is TGCGCCAGCCGAGGGACAGGGGACACCGGGGAGCTGTTTTTT. Residues: CASRGTGDTGELFF. This rearrangement joins TRBV5-1 to TRBJ2-2, with TRBD1 matching 10 bases. V was pared by 7 bases and J by 3 bases, with 3 bases of the junction left unmatched. The V gene's germline CDR1 is SGHRS and CDR2 YFSETQ. The CDR3 covers 14 residues.

This chain connects TRBV5-1 to TRBJ1-1; D is possibly TRBD1 (6 bases). The ends were cut back, 3 bases at V and 1 base at J, with 10 bases in the middle. This CDR3 comprises 14 residues. Germline V gene sequence: CDR1 SGHRS, CDR2 YFSETQ. The CDR3 bases are TGCGCCAGCAGCTGGGAGGGACAGAACACTGAAGCTTTCTTT. It translates to CASSWEGQNTEAFF. Variable domain in full (rest from reference TRBV5-1 and TRBJ1-1): KAGVTQTPRYLIKTRGQQVTLSCSPISGHRSVSWYQQTPGQGLQFLFEYFSETQRNKGNFPGRFSGRQFSNSRSEMNVSTLELGDSALYLCASSWEGQNTEAFFGQGTRLTVV.

In its sample, this clone ranks as medium-sized (0.01 to 0.1%). This rearrangement joins TRBV11-3 to TRBJ2-3; either TRBD1 or TRBD2 may fit D (6 bases each). This CDR3 contains 16 residues. V was cut by 5 bases and J by 5 bases, with 20 bases left in between. Per the germline V gene, CDR1 is SGHNT and CDR2 is YENEEA. As DNA, the CDR3 is TGTGCCAGCAGCCCGGACGAGGGGGGAAATAAAGATACGCAGTATTTT. Its protein product is CASSPDEGGNKDTQYF. The variable domain in full, with the rest retrieved from reference TRBV11-3 and TRBJ2-3, is EAGVVQSPRYKIIEKKQPVAFWCNPISGHNTLYWYLQNLGQGPELLIRYENEEAVDDSQLPKDRFSAERLKGVDSTLKIQPAELGDSAVYLCASSPDEGGNKDTQYFGPGTRLTVL.

By sample fraction, this clone is medium-sized (0.01 to 0.1%). The chain combines TRBV6-8 with TRBJ2-7; a weak D match, TRBD1 (6 bases). This CDR3 has 14 amino acids. Germline V gene lookup returns CDR1 MNHGY and CDR2 SAAAGT. The V gene lost 2 bases and the J gene lost 2 bases, with 10 bases spanning the gap. DNA of the CDR3: TGTGCCAGCAGTTACACCAGGGGTCCCTACGAGCAGTACTTC. Amino acids: CASSYTRGPYEQYF.

The V call is TRBV5-1, the J call TRBJ1-3, with D tentatively TRBD1 (5 bases). V was clipped by 0 bases and J by 0 bases, with 7 bases between them. The germline CDR1 and CDR2 sequences are SGHRS and YFSETQ. The CDR3 has 15 residues. CDR3 nucleotides: TGCGCCAGCAGCTTGGACAGGAGCTCTGGAAACACCATATATTTT. It specifies CASSLDRSSGNTIYF.

This sequence joins TRBV23-1 and TRBJ1-5, with D hard to call. TRBV23-1 carries the ORF label, with uncertain function. The CDR3 covers 15 residues. V was pared by 8 bases and J by 4 bases, with 18 bases between. Here the CDR3 reads CASPHAWVSNQPQHF. CDR3 DNA: TGCGCCAGCCCCCATGCATGGGTGTCGAATCAGCCCCAGCATTTT.

This clone is medium-sized. The genes are TRBV9 and TRBJ2-5, with D unclear. Germline V gives CDR1 SGDLS, CDR2 YYNGEE. V gave up 5 bases and J gave up 3 bases, with 11 bases separating them. The CDR3 is 13 amino acids. CDR3 DNA sequence: TGTGCCAGCAGTGGCTCTTATGAAGAGACCCAGTACTTC. Translation: CASSGSYEETQYF.

V and J are TRBV29-1 and TRBJ1-1, with 7 nucleotides matching TRBD1. The CDR3 spans 16 residues. CDR1 SQVTM and CDR2 ANQGSEA come from the germline V gene. Trimming at V came to 4 bases and at J to 1 base, leaving 12 bases not matched to a gene. The CDR3 DNA is TGCAGCGTTGCCTATTTAAACCGGGACAGGAACACTGAAGCTTTCTTT. This encodes CSVAYLNRDRNTEAFF.

A few counts support this clone. The gene calls are TRBV7-5 and TRBJ1-4; the table's D call of TRBD1 was not tested on the DNA. TRBV7-5 is recorded as a pseudogene. CDR3 length: 14 residues. DNA of the CDR3: TGTGCCAGCAGCTCGGGACAGGGAGAAGAAAAACTGTTTTTT. Encoded protein: CASSSGQGEEKLFF.

A few counts support this clone. The chain links TRBV9 to TRBJ1-6, with 8 bases fitting TRBD1. CDR1 and CDR2 (germline): SGDLS, YYNGEE. The CDR3 totals 13 residues. The trim removed 5 bases at V and 9 bases at J, leaving 4 bases unmatched. The CDR3 DNA reads TGTGCCAGCAGAGAGCAGGGGGCTTCACCCCTCCACTTT. The encoded protein is CASREQGASPLHF.